The 3 T cell receptor beta chains below were found in one sample sequenced in a study of technical replicates of blood from a few donors. Assay used: immunoSEQ multiplex PCR; TCRdb lists only in-frame clones, some missing. This sample has approximately 59,000 clones, with 86% found just once. Sequencing was performed on PBMCs. Receptor source: a human donor in good health. Some clones in this sample may be carry-over from other donors' samples.

The V and J genes are TRBV7-8 and TRBJ2-7; D gene ambiguous. V was cut by 5 bases and J by 0 bases, with 11 bases left in between. This CDR3 has 14 residues. Germline lookup yields CDR1 SGHVS and CDR2 FQNEAQ. The CDR3 spells CASSVSLTSYEQYF. The CDR3 nucleotides are TGTGCCAGCAGCGTATCTCTAACCTCCTACGAGCAGTACTTC. Variable domain in full (rest from reference TRBV7-8 and TRBJ2-7): GAGVSQSPRYKVAKRGQDVALRCDPISGHVSLFWYQQALGQGPEFLTYFQNEAQLDKSGLPSDRFFAERPEGSVSTLKIQRTQQEDSAVYLCASSVSLTSYEQYFGPGTRLTVT.

About this clone itself: Its ends do not fully match the called genes, so a read error is possible. This chain uses TRBV28 with TRBJ2-1; 7 bases are shared with TRBD1. The CDR3 length is 11 residues. CDR1 is MDHEN, CDR2 SYDVKM, per germline. The CDR3 loop reads CASRGGHSGIF. The CDR3 DNA reads TGTGCCAGCAGAGGGGGCCATTCCGGGATCTTC.

J is TRBJ1-5 and V is TRBV19; TRBD1 is a possible D gene (5 bases). The germline V and J ends were trimmed by 7 bases and 7 bases, with 14 bases remaining between them. The length of the CDR3 is 13 residues. Germline values: CDR1 LNHDA, CDR2 SQIVND (reference sequence). The CDR3 DNA sequence: TGTGCCAGTAACTTTCAGGGATCCCAGCCCCAGCATTTT. It is translated as CASNFQGSQPQHF.